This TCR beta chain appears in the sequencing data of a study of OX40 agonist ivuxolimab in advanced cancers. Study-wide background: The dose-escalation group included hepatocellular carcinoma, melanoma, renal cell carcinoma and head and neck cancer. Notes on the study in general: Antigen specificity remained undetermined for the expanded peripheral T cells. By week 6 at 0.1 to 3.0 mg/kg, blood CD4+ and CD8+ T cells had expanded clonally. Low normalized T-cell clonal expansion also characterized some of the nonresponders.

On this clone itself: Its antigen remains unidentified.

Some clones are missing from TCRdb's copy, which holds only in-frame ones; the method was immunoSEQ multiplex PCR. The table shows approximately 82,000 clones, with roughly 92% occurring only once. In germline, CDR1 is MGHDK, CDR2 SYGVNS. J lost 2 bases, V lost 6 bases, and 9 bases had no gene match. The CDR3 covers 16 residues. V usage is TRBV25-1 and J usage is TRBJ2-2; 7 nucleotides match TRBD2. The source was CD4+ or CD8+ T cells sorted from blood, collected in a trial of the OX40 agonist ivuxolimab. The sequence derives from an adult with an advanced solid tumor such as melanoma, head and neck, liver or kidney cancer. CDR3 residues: CASRTPGLLNTGELFF. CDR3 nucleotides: TGTGCCAGCAGAACCCCGGGACTACTAAACACCGGGGAGCTGTTTTTT.